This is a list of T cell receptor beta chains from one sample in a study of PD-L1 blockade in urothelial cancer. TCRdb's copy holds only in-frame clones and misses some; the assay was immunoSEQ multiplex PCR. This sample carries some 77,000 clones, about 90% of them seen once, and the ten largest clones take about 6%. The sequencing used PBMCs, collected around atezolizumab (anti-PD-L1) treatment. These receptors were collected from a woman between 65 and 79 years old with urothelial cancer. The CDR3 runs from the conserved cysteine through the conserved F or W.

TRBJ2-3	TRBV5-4	CASSAGGVEDTQYF
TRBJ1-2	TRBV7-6	CASSPYFPGQSSYTF
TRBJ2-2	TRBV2	CASRSVGGTNTGELFF
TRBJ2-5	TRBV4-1	CASRPLVGVVAQETQYF
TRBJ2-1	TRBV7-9	CASSPPSGGGNNEQFF
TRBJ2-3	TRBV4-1	CASSPSGLAGGNHILDTQYF
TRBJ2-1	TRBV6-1	CASSEQPPGTGADEQFF
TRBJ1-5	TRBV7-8	CASSLGGGGVRSNQPQHF
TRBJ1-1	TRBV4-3	CASSQERPIAGGGYTEAFF
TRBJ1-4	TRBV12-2	CASRRGKTNEKLFF
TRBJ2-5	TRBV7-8	CASSLGGTRQETQYF
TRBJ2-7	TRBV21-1	CASSKARQSYEQYF
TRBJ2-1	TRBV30	CAWGTNYNEQFF
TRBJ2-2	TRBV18	CASSPPKRGGTGELFF
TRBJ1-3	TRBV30	CAWSVRGPNPSGNTIYF
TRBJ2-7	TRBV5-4	CASSLEQGGLRSYEQYF
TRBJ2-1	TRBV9	CASSARTDFEQFF
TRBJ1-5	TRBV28	CASTGTGGSNQPQHF
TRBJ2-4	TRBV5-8	CASSLGTGRAKNIQYF
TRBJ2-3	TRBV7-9	CASSLGLADTDTQYF
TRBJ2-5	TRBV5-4	CASKVGGQETQYF
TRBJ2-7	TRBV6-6	CASSYSLAGYEQYF
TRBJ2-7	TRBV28	CASSYRGLSSYEQYF
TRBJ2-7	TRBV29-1	CSVDDRAEQYF
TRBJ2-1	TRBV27	CASTSGIYRYNEQFF